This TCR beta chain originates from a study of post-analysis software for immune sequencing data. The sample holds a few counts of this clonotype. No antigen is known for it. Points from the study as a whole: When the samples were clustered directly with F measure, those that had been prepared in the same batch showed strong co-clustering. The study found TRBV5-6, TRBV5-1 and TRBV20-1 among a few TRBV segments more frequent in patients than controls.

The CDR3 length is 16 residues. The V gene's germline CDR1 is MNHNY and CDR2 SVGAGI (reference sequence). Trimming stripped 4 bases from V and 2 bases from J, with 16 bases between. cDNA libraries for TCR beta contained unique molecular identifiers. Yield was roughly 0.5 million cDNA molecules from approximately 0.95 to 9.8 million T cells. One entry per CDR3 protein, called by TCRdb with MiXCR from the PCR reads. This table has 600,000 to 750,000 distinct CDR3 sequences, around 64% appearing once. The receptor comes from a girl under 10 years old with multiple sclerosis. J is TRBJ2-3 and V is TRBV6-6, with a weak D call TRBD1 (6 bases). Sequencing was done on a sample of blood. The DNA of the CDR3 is TGTGCCAGCAGTTTCGGCCGGGACATGATCACAGATACGCAGTATTTT. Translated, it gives CASSFGRDMITDTQYF.